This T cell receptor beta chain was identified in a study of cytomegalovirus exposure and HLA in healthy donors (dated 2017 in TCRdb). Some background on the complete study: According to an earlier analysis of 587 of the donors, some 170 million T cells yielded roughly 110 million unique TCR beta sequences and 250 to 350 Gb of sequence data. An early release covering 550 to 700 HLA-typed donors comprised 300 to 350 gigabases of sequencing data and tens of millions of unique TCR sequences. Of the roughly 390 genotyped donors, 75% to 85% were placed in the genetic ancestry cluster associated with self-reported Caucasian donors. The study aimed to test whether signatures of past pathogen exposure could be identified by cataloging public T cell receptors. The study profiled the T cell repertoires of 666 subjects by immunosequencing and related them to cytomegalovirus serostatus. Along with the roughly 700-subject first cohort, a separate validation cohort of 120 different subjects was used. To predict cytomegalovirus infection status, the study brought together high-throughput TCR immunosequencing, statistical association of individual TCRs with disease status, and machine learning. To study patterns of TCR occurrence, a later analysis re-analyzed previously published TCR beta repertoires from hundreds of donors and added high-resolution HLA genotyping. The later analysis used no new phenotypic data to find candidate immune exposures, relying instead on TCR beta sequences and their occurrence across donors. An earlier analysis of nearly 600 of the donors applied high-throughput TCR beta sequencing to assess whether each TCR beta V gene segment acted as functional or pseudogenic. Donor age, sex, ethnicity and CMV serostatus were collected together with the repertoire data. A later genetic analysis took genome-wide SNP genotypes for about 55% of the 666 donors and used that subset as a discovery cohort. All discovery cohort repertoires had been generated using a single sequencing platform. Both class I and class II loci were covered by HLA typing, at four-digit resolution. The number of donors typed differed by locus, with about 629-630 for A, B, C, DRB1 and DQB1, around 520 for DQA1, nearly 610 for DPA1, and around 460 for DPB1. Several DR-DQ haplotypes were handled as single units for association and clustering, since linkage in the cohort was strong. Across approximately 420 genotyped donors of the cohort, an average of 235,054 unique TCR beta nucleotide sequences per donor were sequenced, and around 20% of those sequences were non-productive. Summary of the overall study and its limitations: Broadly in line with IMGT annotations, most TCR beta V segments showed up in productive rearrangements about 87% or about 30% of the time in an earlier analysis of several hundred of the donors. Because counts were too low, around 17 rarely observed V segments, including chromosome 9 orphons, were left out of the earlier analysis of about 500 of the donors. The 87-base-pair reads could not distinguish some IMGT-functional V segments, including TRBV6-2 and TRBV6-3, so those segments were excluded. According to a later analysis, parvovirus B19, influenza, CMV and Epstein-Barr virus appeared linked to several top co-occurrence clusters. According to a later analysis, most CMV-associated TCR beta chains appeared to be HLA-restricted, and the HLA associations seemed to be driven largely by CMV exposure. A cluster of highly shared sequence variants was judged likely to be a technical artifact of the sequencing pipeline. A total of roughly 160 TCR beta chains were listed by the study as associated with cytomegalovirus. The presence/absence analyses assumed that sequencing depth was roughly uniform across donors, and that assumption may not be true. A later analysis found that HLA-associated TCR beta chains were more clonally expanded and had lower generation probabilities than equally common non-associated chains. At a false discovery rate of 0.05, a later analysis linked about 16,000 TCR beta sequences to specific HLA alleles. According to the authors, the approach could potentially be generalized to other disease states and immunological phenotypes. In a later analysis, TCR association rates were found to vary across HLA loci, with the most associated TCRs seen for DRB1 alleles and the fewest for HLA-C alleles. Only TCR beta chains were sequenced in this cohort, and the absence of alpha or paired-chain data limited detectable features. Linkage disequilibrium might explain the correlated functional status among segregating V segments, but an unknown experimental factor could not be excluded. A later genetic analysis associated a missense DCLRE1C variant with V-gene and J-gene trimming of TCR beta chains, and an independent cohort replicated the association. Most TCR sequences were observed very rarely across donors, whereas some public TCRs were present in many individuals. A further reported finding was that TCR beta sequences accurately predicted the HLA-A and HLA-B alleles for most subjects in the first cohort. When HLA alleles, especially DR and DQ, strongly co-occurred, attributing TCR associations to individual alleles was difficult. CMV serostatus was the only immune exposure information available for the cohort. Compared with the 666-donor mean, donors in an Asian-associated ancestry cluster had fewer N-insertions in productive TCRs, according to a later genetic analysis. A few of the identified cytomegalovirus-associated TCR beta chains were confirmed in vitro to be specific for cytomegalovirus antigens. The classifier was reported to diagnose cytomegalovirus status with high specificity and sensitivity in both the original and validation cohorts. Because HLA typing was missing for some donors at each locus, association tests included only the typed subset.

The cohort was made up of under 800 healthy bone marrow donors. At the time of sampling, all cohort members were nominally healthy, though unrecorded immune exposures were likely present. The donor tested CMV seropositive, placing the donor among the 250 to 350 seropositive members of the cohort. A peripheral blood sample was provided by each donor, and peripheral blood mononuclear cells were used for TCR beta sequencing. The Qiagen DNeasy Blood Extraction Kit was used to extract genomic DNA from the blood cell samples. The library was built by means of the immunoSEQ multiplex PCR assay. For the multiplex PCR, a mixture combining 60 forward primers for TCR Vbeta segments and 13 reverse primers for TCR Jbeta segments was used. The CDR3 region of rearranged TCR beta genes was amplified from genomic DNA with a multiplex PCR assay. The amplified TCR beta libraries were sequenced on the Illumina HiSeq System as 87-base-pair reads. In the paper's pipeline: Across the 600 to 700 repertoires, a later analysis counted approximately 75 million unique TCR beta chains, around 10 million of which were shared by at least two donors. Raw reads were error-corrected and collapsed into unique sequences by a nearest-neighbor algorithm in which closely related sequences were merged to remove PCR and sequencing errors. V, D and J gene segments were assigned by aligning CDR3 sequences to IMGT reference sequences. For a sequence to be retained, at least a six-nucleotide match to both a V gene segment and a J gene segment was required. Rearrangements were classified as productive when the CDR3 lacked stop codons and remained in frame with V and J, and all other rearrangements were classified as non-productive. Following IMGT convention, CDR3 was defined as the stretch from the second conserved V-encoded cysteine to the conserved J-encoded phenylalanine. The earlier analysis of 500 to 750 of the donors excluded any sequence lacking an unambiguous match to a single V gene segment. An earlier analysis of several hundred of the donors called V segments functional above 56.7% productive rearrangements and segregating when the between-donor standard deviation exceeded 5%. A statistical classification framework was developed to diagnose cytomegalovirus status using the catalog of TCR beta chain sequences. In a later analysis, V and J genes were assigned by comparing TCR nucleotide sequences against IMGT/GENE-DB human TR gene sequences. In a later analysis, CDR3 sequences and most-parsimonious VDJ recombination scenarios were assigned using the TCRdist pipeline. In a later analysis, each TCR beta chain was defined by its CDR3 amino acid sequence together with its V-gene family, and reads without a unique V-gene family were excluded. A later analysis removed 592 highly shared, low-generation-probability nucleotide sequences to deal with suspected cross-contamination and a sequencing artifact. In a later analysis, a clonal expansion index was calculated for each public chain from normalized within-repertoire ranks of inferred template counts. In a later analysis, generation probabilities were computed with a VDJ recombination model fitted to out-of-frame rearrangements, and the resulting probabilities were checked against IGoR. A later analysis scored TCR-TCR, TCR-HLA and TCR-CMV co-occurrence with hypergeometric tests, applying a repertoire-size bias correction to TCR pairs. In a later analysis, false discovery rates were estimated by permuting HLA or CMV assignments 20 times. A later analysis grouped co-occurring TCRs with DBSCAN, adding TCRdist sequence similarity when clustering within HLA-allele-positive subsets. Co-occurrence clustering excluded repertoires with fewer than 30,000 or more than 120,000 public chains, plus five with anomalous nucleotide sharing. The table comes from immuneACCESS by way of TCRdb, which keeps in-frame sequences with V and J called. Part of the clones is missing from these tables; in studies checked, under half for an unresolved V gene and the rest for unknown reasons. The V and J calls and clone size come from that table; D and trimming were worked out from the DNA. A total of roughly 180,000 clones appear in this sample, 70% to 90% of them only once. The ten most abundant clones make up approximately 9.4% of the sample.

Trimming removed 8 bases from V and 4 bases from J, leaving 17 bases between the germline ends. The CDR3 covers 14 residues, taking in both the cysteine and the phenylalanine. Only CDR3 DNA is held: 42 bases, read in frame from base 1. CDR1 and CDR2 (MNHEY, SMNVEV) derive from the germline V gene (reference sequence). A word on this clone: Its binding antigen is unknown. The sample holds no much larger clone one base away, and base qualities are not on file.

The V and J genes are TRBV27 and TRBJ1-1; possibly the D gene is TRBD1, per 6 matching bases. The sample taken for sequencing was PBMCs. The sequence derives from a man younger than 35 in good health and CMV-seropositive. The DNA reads TGTGCCAGCCATACAGGGTGGGGTTCCACTGAAGCTTTCTTT. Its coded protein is CASHTGWGSTEAFF.